A selection of T cell receptor beta chains follows, all from one sample in a study of T cell changes during pregnancy in multiple sclerosis. Assay: immunoSEQ multiplex PCR; the TCRdb copy retains only in-frame clones and omits some. The sample holds roughly 64,000 clones, around 96% seen once. Sequenced material: CD8+ T cells from peripheral blood mononuclear cells, taken after pregnancy. These receptors originate from a female donor with multiple sclerosis, enrolled in a pregnancy study. Both conserved end residues are part of each CDR3. D genes are given only for firm matches. Part of the rows lack a size; the others show once, few, many or a class for expanded clones.

TGTGCCAGCAGTTACTCCGGGGACACCGGGGAGCTGTTTTTT,CASSYSGDTGELFF,NA,TRBJ2-2,TRBV6-6,NA
TGTGCCAGTAGCCAGGGACAGGGAGGACATTATGGCTACACCTTC,CASSQGQGGHYGYTF,NA,TRBJ1-2,TRBV19,TRBD1
TGTGCCAGTAGTCCCCCAGGGAAGGCATACAATGAGCAGTTCTTC,CASSPPGKAYNEQFF,NA,TRBJ2-1,TRBV19,NA
TGTGCCTGGGAGCTGGGGGCAGCGAACACCGGGGAGCTGTTTTTT,CAWELGAANTGELFF,NA,TRBJ2-2,TRBV30,NA
TGTGCCAGTGGTTGGCCCACCGGGGAGCAGTACTTC,CASGWPTGEQYF,NA,TRBJ2-7,TRBV19,NA
TGTGCCAGCAACCTCCTAGCGCTTGAGCAGTTCTTC,CASNLLALEQFF,NA,TRBJ2-1,TRBV7-9,NA
TGTGCCAGCACCTCAGGAGGGGAGGGTCAGCCCCAGCATTTT,CASTSGGEGQPQHF,NA,TRBJ1-5,TRBV9,NA
TGCGCCAGCAGCCTTCGGACAGGGAGTAGCACCGGGGAGCTGTTTTTT,CASSLRTGSSTGELFF,NA,TRBJ2-2,TRBV5-1,TRBD1
TGTGCCAGCAGCTTGGCGGCGGGAAGCACAGATACGCAGTATTTT,CASSLAAGSTDTQYF,NA,TRBJ2-3,TRBV5-6,NA
TGTGCCTGGGGTACGGGACAGGGGGGATACAATGAGCAGTTCTTC,CAWGTGQGGYNEQFF,NA,TRBJ2-1,TRBV30,TRBD1
TGTGCCAGTAGTCCCACGGACAGTACCTACGAGCAGTACTTC,CASSPTDSTYEQYF,NA,TRBJ2-7,TRBV19,NA
TGTGCCAGCAGCTTGGAGTCGGCCAACGTCCTGACTTTC,CASSLESANVLTF,NA,TRBJ2-6,TRBV11-2,NA
TGTGCCAGCAGCTTAGGGACTGCCCTGAAGGGAGATACGCAGTATTTT,CASSLGTALKGDTQYF,NA,TRBJ2-3,TRBV11-2,NA
TGCAGCGTTCACACTAGCGGGAGGGCAGATACGCAGTATTTT,CSVHTSGRADTQYF,NA,TRBJ2-3,TRBV29-1,TRBD2
TGTGCCTGGAGTGTATCCCCGGGGGAAAAACTGTTTTTT,CAWSVSPGEKLFF,NA,TRBJ1-4,TRBV30,NA
TGTGCCAGCAGTTTGGAGGGACTAGCGGTGCCCGGGGAGCAGTACTTC,CASSLEGLAVPGEQYF,NA,TRBJ2-7,TRBV5-6,TRBD2
TGTGCCAGCAGCCCTGGGACAGGGTCAGCAGATACGCAGTATTTT,CASSPGTGSADTQYF,NA,TRBJ2-3,TRBV14,TRBD1
TGTGCCAGCAGTTTATCGACAGGGTCCGAGCAGTACTTC,CASSLSTGSEQYF,NA,TRBJ2-7,TRBV27,TRBD1
TGTGCCAGCAGCGTAATGGAGGGAAACACCATATATTTT,CASSVMEGNTIYF,NA,TRBJ1-3,TRBV9,NA
TGCGCCAGCAGCCTCCGACTAGCGGGAGGGAATGAGCAGTTCTTC,CASSLRLAGGNEQFF,NA,TRBJ2-1,TRBV4-1,TRBD2
TGTGCCAGCAGCTTGGAAACCGACTTCTATGGCTACACCTTC,CASSLETDFYGYTF,NA,TRBJ1-2,TRBV5-5,NA
TGTGCCAGCAGTCCACCGGGACTTACAAACTATGGCTACACCTTC,CASSPPGLTNYGYTF,NA,TRBJ1-2,TRBV6-5,NA
TGTGCCAGCAGCCCGAGCCAGGGGGCCGCCTACAATGAGCAGTTCTTC,CASSPSQGAAYNEQFF,NA,TRBJ2-1,TRBV9,TRBD1
TGTGCCAGTACTACAGGGTCGAGGAGCAATCAGCCCCAGCATTTT,CASTTGSRSNQPQHF,NA,TRBJ1-5,TRBV19,NA
TGTGCCAGCAGTCTAGGTGGCATTGAAGCTTTCTTT,CASSLGGIEAFF,NA,TRBJ1-1,TRBV27,NA
TGTGCCATCAGTGAGTCGAGCAACAATGAGCAGTTCTTC,CAISESSNNEQFF,NA,TRBJ2-1,TRBV10-3,NA
TGTGCCAGCAGCCCGAGAGCGGGAGGGCCCTCGGATGAGCAGTTCTTC,CASSPRAGGPSDEQFF,NA,TRBJ2-1,TRBV9,TRBD2
TGTGCCAGCAGCTCCGGGACTAGCGGTTACAATGAGCAGTTCTTC,CASSSGTSGYNEQFF,NA,TRBJ2-1,TRBV11-2,TRBD2
TGTGCCAGCAGCTCCGCGATACTAGTAAGCGGTTTCGATGAGCAGTTCTTC,CASSSAILVSGFDEQFF,NA,TRBJ2-1,TRBV7-6,NA
TGTGCCAGCAGCTCCTATAACACCGGGGAGCTGTTTTTT,CASSSYNTGELFF,NA,TRBJ2-2,TRBV7-6,NA
TGTGCCACCAGCAGAGATCTGGCAGGGGGCGCCGGGGAGCTGTTTTTT,CATSRDLAGGAGELFF,once,TRBJ2-2,TRBV15,TRBD1
TGTGCCAGCACGTACGTGGCTAGCAATCAGCCCCAGCATTTT,CASTYVASNQPQHF,once,TRBJ1-5,TRBV28,NA
TGTGCCAGCAGTCCGTTCGGACAGGACACAGATACGCAGTATTTT,CASSPFGQDTDTQYF,once,TRBJ2-3,TRBV6-6,TRBD1
TGTGCCAGCAGCTGGGGGACTAGCGGGAGGTACAATGAGCAGTTCTTC,CASSWGTSGRYNEQFF,NA,TRBJ2-1,TRBV5-6,TRBD2
TGTGCCAGCAGCCCTTCCCAGGGGCACCAAGAGACCCAGTACTTC,CASSPSQGHQETQYF,NA,TRBJ2-5,TRBV6-5,NA
TGTGCCAGCAGGCCGGGACTAGCCTACAATGAGCAGTTCTTC,CASRPGLAYNEQFF,NA,TRBJ2-1,TRBV27,TRBD2
TGTGCCAGCAGTTACAATCTTGGACAGGATCGCGGCTACACCTTC,CASSYNLGQDRGYTF,once,TRBJ1-2,TRBV6-5,TRBD1
TGTGCCAGCAGCGTTACAGACTACAATGAGCAGTTCTTC,CASSVTDYNEQFF,NA,TRBJ2-1,TRBV13,NA
TGTGCCAGCAGTTTAGACCTGCGGAGCAATCAGCCCCAGCATTTT,CASSLDLRSNQPQHF,NA,TRBJ1-5,TRBV27,NA
TGTGCCAGCTCACCGGGGTCCCAAGGACTAGCGGGGTTTCGGGAGACCCAGTACTTC,CASSPGSQGLAGFRETQYF,NA,TRBJ2-5,TRBV18,TRBD2